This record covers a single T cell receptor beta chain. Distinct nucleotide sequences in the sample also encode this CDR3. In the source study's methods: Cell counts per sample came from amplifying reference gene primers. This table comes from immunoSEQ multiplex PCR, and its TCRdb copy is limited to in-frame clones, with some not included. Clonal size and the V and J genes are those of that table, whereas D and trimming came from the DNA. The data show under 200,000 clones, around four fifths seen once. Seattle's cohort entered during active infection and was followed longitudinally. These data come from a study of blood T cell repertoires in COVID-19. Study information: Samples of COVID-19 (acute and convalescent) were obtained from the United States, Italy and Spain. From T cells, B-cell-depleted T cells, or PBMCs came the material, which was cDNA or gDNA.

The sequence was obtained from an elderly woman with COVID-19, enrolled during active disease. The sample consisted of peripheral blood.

CDR3 protein: CASSQTGGVNYGYTF. Here the CDR3 DNA reads TGTGCCAGCAGCCAGACAGGGGGGGTAAACTATGGCTACACCTTC. This rearrangement joins TRBV6-5 to TRBJ1-2; 9 positions match TRBD1. Germline V lookup: CDR1 MNHEY, CDR2 SVGAGI. CDR3 length: 15 amino acids. Trimming cost V 6 bases and J 2 bases; bases outside gene matches: 7.